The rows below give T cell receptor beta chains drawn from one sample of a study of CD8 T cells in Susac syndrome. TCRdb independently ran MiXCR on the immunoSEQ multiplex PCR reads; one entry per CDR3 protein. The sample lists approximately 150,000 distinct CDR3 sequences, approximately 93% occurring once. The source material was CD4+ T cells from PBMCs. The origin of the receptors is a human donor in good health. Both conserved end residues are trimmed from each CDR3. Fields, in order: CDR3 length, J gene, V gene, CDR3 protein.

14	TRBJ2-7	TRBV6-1	ATLRTAGPQSYEQY
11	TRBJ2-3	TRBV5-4	ASSAGSPDTQY
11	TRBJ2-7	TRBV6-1	ASSDNQRTGWH
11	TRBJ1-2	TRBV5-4	ASSQDRNYGYT
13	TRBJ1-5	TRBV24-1	ATSDSGTGNQPQH
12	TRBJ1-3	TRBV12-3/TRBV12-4	ASNPGTAGNTIY
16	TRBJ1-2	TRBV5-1	ASSSLRDRGPRRYGYT
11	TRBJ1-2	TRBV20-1	SSTKQDSYGYT
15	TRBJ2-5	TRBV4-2	ASSRGRGASGGETQY
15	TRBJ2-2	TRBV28	ASSSSGQGRDTGELF
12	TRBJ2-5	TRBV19	ASSIGTGGETQY
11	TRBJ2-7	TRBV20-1	SVRTSGSYEQY
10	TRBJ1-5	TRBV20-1	SADRVDQPQH
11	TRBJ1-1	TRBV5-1	ASSSTGNTEAF
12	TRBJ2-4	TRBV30	AWSFAGGGYIQY
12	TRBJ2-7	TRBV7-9	ASSLTGTPYEQY
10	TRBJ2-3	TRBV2	ATSEGADTQY
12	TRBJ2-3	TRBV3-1	ASSPGTSGNAQY
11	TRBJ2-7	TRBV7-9	ASSSPALGEQY
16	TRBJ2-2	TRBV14	ASSQRATGGGNTGELF
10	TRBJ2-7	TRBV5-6	ASSLITYEQY
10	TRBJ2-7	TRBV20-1	SATGPIYEQY
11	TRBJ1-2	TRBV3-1	ASSQGDAYGYT
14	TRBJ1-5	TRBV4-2	ASSLEALGSNQPQH
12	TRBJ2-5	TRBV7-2	ASSPDRAGGTQY
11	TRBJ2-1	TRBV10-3	AIMTSGSNEQF
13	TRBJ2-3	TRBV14	ASRRSRDSTDTQY
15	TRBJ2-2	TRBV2	ASSELAGGPNTGELF
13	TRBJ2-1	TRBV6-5	ASSNSGRTYNEQF
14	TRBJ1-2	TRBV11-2	ASSLVHEDGHWSYT
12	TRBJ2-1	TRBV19	ASSRWDSYNEQF
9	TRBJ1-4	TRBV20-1	SAEGGEKLF
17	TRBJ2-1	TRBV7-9	ASSLVGTSGSLSYNEQF
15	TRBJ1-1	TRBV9	ASSVDPPTGVNTEAF
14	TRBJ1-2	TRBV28	ASRTPQGGFLYGYT
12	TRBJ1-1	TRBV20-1	SARDPGVNTEAF
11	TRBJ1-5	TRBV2	ASSGQGDQPQH
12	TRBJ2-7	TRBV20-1	SARGVAGMYEQY